This T cell receptor beta chain came from a study of Graves' ophthalmopathy and Graves' hyperthyroidism. Researchers took RNA transcripts and amplified TCR beta CDR3 regions from them. An initial RT-PCR round employing HTBI primers preceded a second-round multiplex PCR. TCRdb re-called the multiplex PCR reads with MiXCR, one entry per CDR3 protein. This table has hundreds of thousands of distinct CDR3 sequences, 20% to 25% appearing once. No ophthalmopathy within 18 months of follow-up signified stable hyperthyroidism. Included hyperthyroidism patients were aged 18 to 65 and newly diagnosed (under 2 months' duration). Notes on the study in general: Its predictions of ophthalmopathy progression gave the model 65% to 71% sensitivity and roughly 76% specificity.

Germline-derived CDR1 and CDR2 are SQVTM and ANQGSEA. After removal of 4 bases from V and 3 bases from J, the junction contained 6 bases not matched to a gene. The CDR3 loop spans 13 amino acids. This clonotype was seen ten or more times. Its target is not known. This receptor was taken from a woman aged 18-35 years with stable Graves' hyperthyroidism. Some clones in this sample may be carry-over from other donors' samples. The rearrangement uses TRBV29-1 and TRBJ2-7; 7 nucleotides agree with TRBD1. Input material: peripheral blood. The CDR3: CSVAPGQNYEQYF. CDR3 in DNA: TGCAGCGTTGCCCCGGGACAGAACTACGAGCAGTACTTC.